This T cell receptor (beta chain) was captured in a study of Graves' ophthalmopathy and Graves' hyperthyroidism. In this sample, this clonotype turned up many times. The TCR beta CDR3 regions underwent amplification from RNA transcripts. RT-PCR with HTBI primers came first, then second-round multiplex PCR. Using its own MiXCR run on the multiplex PCR reads, TCRdb lists one record per CDR3 protein. Altogether around 1.1 million distinct CDR3 sequences are present, about 35% being singletons, with the ten largest covering over 8.5%. Orbital computed tomography and thyroid ultrasound, along with TRAb, serum thyroxine and clinical symptoms, underpinned diagnosis. V was shortened by 5 bases and J by 6 bases, with 13 bases between the two germline ends. CDR3 length equals 13 residues. Per germline, CDR1 SGHVS and CDR2 FQNEAQ.

The sample consisted of peripheral blood or thyroid tissue (not recorded which). This chain links TRBV7-8 with TRBJ1-1, with TRBD1 as a possible D gene (5 bases). The sequence was obtained from an adult man with Graves' hyperthyroidism. The CDR3 coding sequence is TGTGCCAGCAGCGTCCCCGGGACGGCTGAAGCTTTCTTT. This translates into CASSVPGTAEAFF.